Below are 11 T cell receptor beta chains sequenced from a single sample in a study of T cells in Graves' hyperthyroidism and ophthalmopathy. What was amplified from RNA transcripts were TCR beta CDR3 regions. HTBI primers were the set used in a first-round RT-PCR of the TCR CDR3. One entry per CDR3 protein results from TCRdb running MiXCR on the multiplex PCR reads. The sample carries fewer than 500,000 distinct CDR3 sequences, approximately 14% recorded once. Material for sequencing was blood. The receptors come from a man between 18 and 29 years old with Graves' ophthalmopathy.

A few counts support this clonotype. The chain recombines TRBV12-3 or TRBV12-4 with TRBJ2-7; D could derive from TRBD1 or TRBD2 (6 bases each). The V end was cut by 3 bases, the J end by 6 bases, with 18 bases between. This CDR3 contains 15 residues. CDR3 nucleotides: TGTGCCAGCAGTTTCGGGGTAAAACAGGGAGGCGAGCAGTACTTC. This encodes CASSFGVKQGGEQYF.

The chain links TRBV5-1 to TRBJ1-2; tentative D call: TRBD1 (6 bases). V gave up 0 bases and J gave up 7 bases, with 13 bases separating them. This CDR3 has 14 amino acids. Germline values: CDR1 SGHRS, CDR2 YFSETQ. The CDR3 bases are TGCGCCAGCAGCTTGGCCCGACAGGAGGGTGGCTACACCTTC. Residues: CASSLARQEGGYTF.

This clonotype was seen a handful of times. The rearrangement joins TRBV27 to TRBJ1-5; D perhaps matches TRBD1 (5 bases). Germline V gene sequence: CDR1 MNHEY, CDR2 SMNVEV (reference sequence). CDR3 size: 13 residues. Trimming cost V 3 bases and J 5 bases, with 8 bases left between them. This CDR3 reads CASSFDSYQPQHF. As DNA, the CDR3 is TGTGCCAGCAGTTTTGACAGTTATCAGCCCCAGCATTTT.

The table lists this clonotype with a few counts. This chain connects TRBV7-9 to TRBJ1-2; 8 bases are a match to TRBD1. V was pared by 5 bases and J by 8 bases, with 19 bases of the junction left unmatched. The CDR3 runs to 17 residues. The germline V gene encodes CDR1 SEHNR and CDR2 FQNEAQ (reference sequence). The CDR3 DNA is TGTGCCAGCAGCCCCCCCAAGGACAGGGCAAAACTACGGGGCTACACCTTC. This translates into CASSPPKDRAKLRGYTF.

The chain recombines TRBV15 with TRBJ1-1; D possibly corresponds to TRBD1 (6 bases). This CDR3 has 16 amino acids. The germline V and J ends were trimmed by 0 bases and 1 base, with 12 bases remaining between them. The V gene's germline CDR1 is LNHNV and CDR2 YYDKDF (reference sequence). The CDR3 sequence: CATSRDGVRGNTEAFF. The CDR3 DNA reads as TGTGCCACCAGCAGAGATGGCGTCAGGGGGAACACTGAAGCTTTCTTT.

This clonotype appeared many times. The gene calls are TRBV3-1 and TRBJ2-1, with unresolved D. Trimming cost V 4 bases and J 10 bases, with 11 bases left between them. The length of the CDR3 is 12 residues. Germline V gene lookup returns CDR1 LGHDT and CDR2 YNNKEL (reference sequence). The CDR3 sequence is CASSPNSGEQFF. CDR3 nucleotide sequence: TGTGCCAGCAGCCCTAACAGTGGAGAGCAGTTCTTC.

This clonotype has a count of ten or more. This chain links TRBV12-3 or TRBV12-4 with TRBJ1-1; D is uncertain. There are 15 residues in the CDR3. The germline V and J ends were trimmed by 7 bases and 3 bases, with 18 bases remaining between them. The CDR3 loop is CASTYSLGSYTEAFF. For the CDR3, the DNA is TGTGCCAGCACCTATAGTTTAGGTAGTTACACTGAAGCTTTCTTT.

As concerns this clonotype: One junction end disagrees with the germline gene, perhaps due to a read error. This chain joins TRBV2 and TRBJ1-5; weak D call: TRBD1 (6 bases). The length of the CDR3 is 13 residues. Germline V gene sequence: CDR1 SNHLY, CDR2 FYNNEI. In nucleotides, the CDR3 is TGTGCCAGTAGTGGGCGGGGGCAACAGCCCCAGCATTTT. Protein product: CASSGRGQQPQHF.

There are many counts of this clonotype. The chain is built from TRBV5-1 and TRBJ1-5, with 8 bases that match TRBD1. V dropped 4 bases and J dropped 3; count of bases not matched to a gene: 6. The V gene's germline CDR1 is SGHRS and CDR2 YFSETQ. The CDR3 runs 15 residues. CDR3 region: CASSTTGGYNQPQHF. In DNA, the CDR3 is TGCGCCAGCAGCACCACAGGGGGATACAATCAGCCCCAGCATTTT.

In its sample, this clonotype was seen many times. The rearrangement links TRBV6-1 to TRBJ2-1; TRBD2 might be the D (6 bases). The CDR3 loop spans 16 amino acids. Trimming removed 3 bases at V and 0 bases at J, with 12 bases between. CDR1 and CDR2 from the germline V gene are MNHNS and SASEGT. The CDR3 region has the DNA TGTGCCAGCAGTGACCTGGCGGGGAGCTCCTACAATGAGCAGTTCTTC. Protein sequence: CASSDLAGSSYNEQFF.

The rearrangement joins TRBV14 to TRBJ2-7; 13 bases fit TRBD2. In germline, CDR1 is SGHDN, CDR2 FVKESK. V trimming: 1 base; J trimming: 2 bases; junction bases outside the gene matches: 5. There are 17 residues in the CDR3. In nucleotides, the CDR3 is TGTGCCAGCAGCCAAGGACTAGCGGGGGGCCTCCCCTACGAGCAGTACTTC. Translation gives CASSQGLAGGLPYEQYF. Complete variable domain (other parts from reference TRBV14 and TRBJ2-7): EAGVTQFPSHSVIEKGQTVTLRCDPISGHDNLYWYRRVMGKEIKFLLHFVKESKQDESGMPNNRFLAERTGGTYSTLKVQPAELEDSGVYFCASSQGLAGGLPYEQYFGPGTRLTVT.